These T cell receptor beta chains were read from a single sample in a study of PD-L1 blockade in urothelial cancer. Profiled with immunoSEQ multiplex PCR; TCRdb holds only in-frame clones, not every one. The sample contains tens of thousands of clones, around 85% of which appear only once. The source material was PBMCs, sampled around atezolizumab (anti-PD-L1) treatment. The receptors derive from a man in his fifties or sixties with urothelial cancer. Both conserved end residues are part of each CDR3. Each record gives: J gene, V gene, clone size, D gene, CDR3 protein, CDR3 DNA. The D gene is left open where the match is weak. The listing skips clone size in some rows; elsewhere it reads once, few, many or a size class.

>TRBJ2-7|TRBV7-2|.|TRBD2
CASSKTSGGTHRYEQYF
TGTGCCAGCAGCAAGACTAGCGGGGGGACACACCGCTACGAGCAGTACTTC
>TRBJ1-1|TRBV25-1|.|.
CASSEYRPGNTEAFF
TGTGCCAGCAGTGAATACCGTCCAGGGAACACTGAAGCTTTCTTT
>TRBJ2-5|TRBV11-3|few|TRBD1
CASSSTGQETQYF
TGTGCCAGCAGCTCGACAGGGCAAGAGACCCAGTACTTC
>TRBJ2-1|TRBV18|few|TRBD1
CASVRQGGSYNEQFF
TGTGCCAGCGTTAGACAGGGGGGCTCCTACAATGAGCAGTTCTTC
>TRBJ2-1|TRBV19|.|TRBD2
CASTIAGGSYNEQFF
TGTGCCAGTACCATAGCGGGGGGGTCATACAATGAGCAGTTCTTC
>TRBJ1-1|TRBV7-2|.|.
CASSLVAGVNTEAFF
TGTGCCAGCAGCTTAGTAGCAGGGGTGAACACTGAAGCTTTCTTT
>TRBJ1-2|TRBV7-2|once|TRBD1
CASSLGTGVSYGYTF
TGTGCCAGCAGCTTAGGGACAGGGGTCTCCTATGGCTACACCTTC
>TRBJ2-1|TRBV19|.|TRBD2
CAISPSGGTPYNEQFF
TGTGCCATCTCTCCTAGCGGGGGTACCCCCTACAATGAGCAGTTCTTC
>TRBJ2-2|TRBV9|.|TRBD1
CASSVGTGVGDTGELFF
TGTGCCAGCAGCGTGGGGACAGGGGTGGGGGACACCGGGGAGCTGTTTTTT
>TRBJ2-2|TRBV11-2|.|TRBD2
CASSLGLAGVNTGELFF
TGTGCCAGCAGCTTGGGTCTAGCGGGGGTGAACACCGGGGAGCTGTTTTTT
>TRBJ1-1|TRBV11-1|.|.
CASSRGAVMNTEAFF
TGTGCCAGCAGCCGGGGGGCGGTCATGAACACTGAAGCTTTCTTT
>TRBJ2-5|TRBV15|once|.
CATGLRVQETQYF
TGTGCCACCGGGTTGAGGGTACAAGAGACCCAGTACTTC
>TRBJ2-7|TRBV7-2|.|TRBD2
CASSRSGSGSYEQYF
TGTGCCAGCAGCCGTAGCGGGTCGGGCTCCTACGAGCAGTACTTC
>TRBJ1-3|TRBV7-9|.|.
CASSLAAGPLSF
TGTGCCAGCAGCTTAGCGGCGGGTCCCCTAAGTTTT
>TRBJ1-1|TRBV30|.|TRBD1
CAWRQTGEAFF
TGTGCCTGGAGACAGACAGGGGAAGCTTTCTTT
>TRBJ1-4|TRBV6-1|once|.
CASSAVRGYEKLFF
TGTGCCAGCAGTGCTGTCCGAGGGTATGAAAAACTGTTTTTT
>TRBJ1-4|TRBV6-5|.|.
CASSYSVGRGEKLFF
TGTGCCAGCAGTTACTCAGTTGGCAGGGGTGAAAAACTGTTTTTT
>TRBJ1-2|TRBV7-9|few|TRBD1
CASSLVVRGPSGYTF
TGTGCCAGCAGCTTAGTGGTCAGGGGGCCGAGTGGCTACACCTTC
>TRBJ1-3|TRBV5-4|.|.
CASSRDSGNTIYF
TGTGCCAGCAGCCGGGACTCTGGAAACACCATATATTTT
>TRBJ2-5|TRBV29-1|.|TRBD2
CSVSQTSGGAGETQYF
TGCAGCGTAAGCCAAACTAGCGGGGGTGCCGGGGAGACCCAGTACTTC
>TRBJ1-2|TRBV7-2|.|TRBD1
CASSSSTGGVFGYTF
TGTGCCAGCAGCTCTTCGACAGGGGGTGTCTTCGGCTACACCTTC
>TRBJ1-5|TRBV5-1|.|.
CASSLAGGNSNQPQHF
TGCGCCAGCAGCTTGGCGGGGGGCAATAGCAATCAGCCCCAGCATTTT
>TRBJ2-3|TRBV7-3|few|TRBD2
CASSRLAGGSMDTQYF
TGTGCCAGCAGCCGACTAGCGGGGGGTTCAATGGATACGCAGTATTTT
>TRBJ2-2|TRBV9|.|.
CASSPGGENTGELFF
TGTGCCAGCAGCCCCGGGGGAGAGAACACCGGGGAGCTGTTTTTT
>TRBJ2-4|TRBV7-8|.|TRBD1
CASSAKPGQGATKNIQYF
TGTGCCAGCAGCGCCAAGCCCGGACAGGGGGCGACCAAAAACATTCAGTACTTC
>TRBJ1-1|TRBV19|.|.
CASSPSGTLRRNTEAFF
TGTGCCAGTAGTCCCTCCGGGACATTGAGACGGAACACTGAAGCTTTCTTT
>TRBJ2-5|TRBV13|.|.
CASSFGETQYF
TGTGCCAGCAGCTTCGGAGAGACCCAGTACTTC
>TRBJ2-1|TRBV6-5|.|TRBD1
CASKGTGTYNEQFF
TGTGCCAGCAAAGGGACAGGGACGTACAATGAGCAGTTCTTC
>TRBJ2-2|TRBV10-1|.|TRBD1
CASSEQGTGNPGELFF
TGCGCCAGCAGTGAGCAGGGGACAGGGAACCCCGGGGAGCTGTTTTTT
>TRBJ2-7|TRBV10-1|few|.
CASSDNSYEQYF
TGCGCCAGCAGTGACAACTCCTACGAGCAGTACTTC
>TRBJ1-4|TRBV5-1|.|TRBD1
CASSSQGATNEKLFF
TGCGCCAGCAGCTCTCAGGGGGCAACTAATGAAAAACTGTTTTTT
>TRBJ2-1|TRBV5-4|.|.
CASSQEEEGEQFF
TGTGCCAGCAGCCAGGAGGAGGAAGGTGAGCAGTTCTTC
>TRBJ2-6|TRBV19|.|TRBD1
CASSIGGGQGSSGANVLTF
TGTGCCAGTAGTATAGGAGGGGGACAGGGGAGCTCTGGGGCCAACGTCCTGACTTTC
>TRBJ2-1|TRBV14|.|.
CASSLGPSDNEQFF
TGTGCCAGCAGCCTGGGCCCCTCTGACAATGAGCAGTTCTTC
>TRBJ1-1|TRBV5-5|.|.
CASRFIPRNTEAFF
TGTGCCAGCAGGTTTATCCCCAGGAACACTGAAGCTTTCTTT
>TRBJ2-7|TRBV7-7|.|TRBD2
CASSKGLAGGHPYEQYF
TGTGCTAGCAGCAAGGGACTAGCGGGTGGCCACCCTTACGAGCAGTACTTC
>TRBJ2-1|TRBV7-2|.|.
CASSLFGGSYNEQFF
TGTGCCAGCAGCTTATTCGGGGGATCCTACAATGAGCAGTTCTTC
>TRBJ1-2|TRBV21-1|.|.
CASSAYRAANYGYTF
TGTGCCAGCAGCGCTTACAGGGCGGCGAACTATGGCTACACCTTC
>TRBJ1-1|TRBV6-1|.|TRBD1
CASSEGVVRGSKAFF
TGTGCCAGCAGTGAAGGGGTGGTCAGGGGGTCGAAGGCTTTCTTT
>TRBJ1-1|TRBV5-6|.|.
CASMELGANMNTEAFF
TGTGCCAGCATGGAGCTGGGGGCCAATATGAACACTGAAGCTTTCTTT
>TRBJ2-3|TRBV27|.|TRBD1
CASSPLDRADTQYF
TGTGCCAGCAGTCCGTTGGACAGGGCAGATACGCAGTATTTT
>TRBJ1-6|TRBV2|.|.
CASTAGKRQPSSPLHF
TGTGCCAGCACCGCCGGAAAGAGACAGCCAAGTTCACCCCTCCACTTT
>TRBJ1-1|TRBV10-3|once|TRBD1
CAISEASDRAGHTEAFF
TGTGCCATCAGTGAGGCATCAGACAGGGCCGGTCACACTGAAGCTTTCTTT
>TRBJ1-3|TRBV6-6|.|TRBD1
CASSYGTASGNTIYF
TGTGCCAGCAGCTATGGGACAGCCTCTGGAAACACCATATATTTT
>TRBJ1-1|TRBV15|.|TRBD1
CATSRVGQGRGNTEAFF
TGTGCCACCAGCAGAGTGGGACAGGGAAGGGGGAACACTGAAGCTTTCTTT
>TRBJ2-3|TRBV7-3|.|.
CASGLRGADTQYF
TGTGCCAGCGGACTCAGGGGGGCAGATACGCAGTATTTT